One and the same sample provided the 22 T cell receptor beta chains below, sequenced in a study of shared T cell receptors in the human thymus. The repertoire was sequenced with immunoSEQ multiplex PCR; TCRdb's copy has only in-frame clones and lacks some. The repertoire holds about 500,000 clones, about 84% seen once, with around 0.012% in the top ten. The sample was also linked to a second study, of human thymus T cells.

The source material was thymocytes. The receptors were gathered from a boy under two years old with a congenital heart defect.

This clone showed up just once. The junction shows a germline mismatch at one end, possibly a read error. The chain employs TRBV25-1 and TRBJ2-7; a possible D gene is TRBD1 (6 bases). The CDR3 contains 14 residues. Germline CDR1 and CDR2: MGHDK and SYGVNS. The CDR3 spells CAGSVAGASYEQYF. The DNA of the CDR3 is TGTGCCGGCAGTGTGGCAGGGGCCAGCTACGAGCAGTACTTC.

The chain uses TRBV27 and TRBJ2-5; a weak D match, TRBD2 (5 bases). V was trimmed by 6 bases and J by 5 bases, leaving 16 bases between them. This CDR3 is 14 amino acids long. CDR1 and CDR2 from the germline V gene are MNHEY and SMNVEV (reference sequence). CDR3 nucleotides: TGTGCCAGCAGGACCTCGGGGTACGGGGAGACCCAGTACTTC. This sequence encodes CASRTSGYGETQYF.

The rearrangement joins TRBV6-1 to TRBJ2-2, with 7 bases aligning to TRBD2. Germline V lookup: CDR1 MNHNS, CDR2 SASEGT. The trim removed 1 base at V and 6 bases at J, leaving 5 bases unmatched. This CDR3 has 15 residues. CDR3 sequence reads: CASSEVGGTAGELFF. Written as DNA, the CDR3 is TGTGCCAGCAGTGAAGTGGGGGGGACGGCCGGGGAGCTGTTTTTT.

The gene calls are TRBV10-1 and TRBJ2-3, with TRBD2 matching over 11 bases. Germline-derived CDR1 and CDR2 are WNHNN and SYGVQD (reference sequence). V shed 3 bases, J shed 2 bases, and the junction held 7 bases outside the gene matches. The CDR3 totals 17 residues. Here the CDR3 reads CASSELAGEINTDTQYF. DNA for the CDR3: TGCGCCAGCAGTGAACTAGCGGGAGAGATAAACACAGATACGCAGTATTTT.

The chain links TRBV28 to TRBJ2-3; 8 positions agree with TRBD2. CDR3 size: 16 residues. The germline V gene has CDR1 MDHEN and CDR2 SYDVKM. Losses at the gene ends were 3 bases for V and 0 bases for J; bases not matched to a gene: 5. The CDR3 DNA follows: TGTGCCAGCAGTTTCGACTCTAGCGGGAGCACAGATACGCAGTATTTT. Translated, it gives CASSFDSSGSTDTQYF.

The chain recombines TRBV4-1 with TRBJ2-7, with 9 nucleotides matching TRBD2. The germline V gene encodes CDR1 MGHRA and CDR2 YSYEKL. The junction had 12 bases not matched to a gene; V was cut back by 0 bases and J by 6 bases. CDR3 length: 17 residues. The CDR3 nucleotides read TGCGCCAGCAGCCAAGAAGGTATCCCCCTAGCGGGACTCGAGCAGTACTTC. Translating it yields CASSQEGIPLAGLEQYF.

J is TRBJ1-5 and V is TRBV15; tentative D call: TRBD1 (6 bases). Trimming took 3 bases from V and 4 from J, leaving 25 bases between them. Germline CDR1 is LNHNV and CDR2 is YYDKDF (reference sequence). The CDR3 consists of 19 residues. The CDR3 DNA sequence: TGTGCCACCAGCAGCCACCGGGACACCTCTAAGGCGAATAATCAGCCCCAGCATTTT. Encoded protein: CATSSHRDTSKANNQPQHF.

This clone has more than one count but fewer than ten. The chain has TRBV28 and TRBJ2-1, with a weak D call TRBD2 (5 bases). Between the trimmed V and J ends, which lost 3 bases and 5 bases, there was a span of 29 bases. The germline V gene has CDR1 MDHEN and CDR2 SYDVKM. The CDR3 consists of 20 residues. CDR3 amino acids: CASSFRLDYPYVDGHNEQFF. The DNA of the CDR3 is TGTGCCAGCAGTTTCAGGCTTGACTATCCCTACGTGGATGGGCACAATGAGCAGTTCTTC.

The chain recombines TRBV11-2 with TRBJ2-7, with D perhaps matching TRBD2 (6 bases). V lost 1 base, J lost 5 bases, and 15 bases lay in between. This CDR3 comprises 15 residues. Looked up from germline, CDR1 is SGHAT and CDR2 is FQNNGV. The CDR3 loop is CASSLGLGRFDEQYF. In DNA form, the CDR3 reads TGTGCCAGCAGCTTAGGACTTGGGAGGTTCGACGAGCAGTACTTC.

DNA of the CDR3: TGTGCCAGCAGTAGGATAGGGGTTACTTACGAGCAGTACTTC. Its translation is CASSRIGVTYEQYF. The chain combines TRBV2 with TRBJ2-7; D might be TRBD1 (5 bases). Trimming left V 5 bases short and J 4 bases short, with 15 bases between. This CDR3 has 14 residues. Looked up from germline, CDR1 is SNHLY and CDR2 is FYNNEI.

The V and J genes are TRBV28 and TRBJ2-2, with TRBD1 as a possible D gene (5 bases). The CDR3 is 14 residues long. Trimming pared 5 bases from V and 0 bases from J, leaving 7 bases between. Germline CDR1 MDHEN, CDR2 SYDVKM. CDR3 amino acids: CASSPTANTGELFF. The CDR3, as DNA: TGTGCCAGCAGTCCGACAGCGAACACCGGGGAGCTGTTTTTT.

V and J are TRBV15 and TRBJ1-2, with 9 positions matching TRBD1. Germline V gene sequence: CDR1 LNHNV, CDR2 YYDKDF (reference sequence). Trimming at V came to 5 bases and at J to 3 bases, leaving 13 bases not matched to a gene. The CDR3 runs 17 residues. CDR3 bases: TGTGCCACCAGCCTAAGGACAGGGGCGAAACCTTACTATGGCTACACCTTC. Residues: CATSLRTGAKPYYGYTF.

The chain combines TRBV27 with TRBJ2-7; 7 nucleotides align to TRBD1. CDR1 is MNHEY, CDR2 SMNVEV, per germline (reference sequence). CDR3 length equals 15 residues. Trimming at V came to 6 bases and at J to 0 bases, leaving 8 bases not matched to a gene. The CDR3 coding sequence is TGTGCCAGCAGAATCCCGGGACAGTACTCCTACGAGCAGTACTTC. Translated: CASRIPGQYSYEQYF.

J is TRBJ2-5 and V is TRBV4-1; the D gene is possibly TRBD1 (5 bases). The DNA end favors TRBJ2-7, so the J call may be wrong. This CDR3 spans 16 amino acids. The germline gives CDR1 MGHRA, CDR2 YSYEKL. This CDR3 reads CASRRAFDSRSDEQYF. In nucleotides, the CDR3 is TGCGCCAGCAGACGAGCCTTCGACAGCCGCTCGGACGAGCAGTACTTC.

The chain has TRBV6-1 and TRBJ2-7; TRBD1 might be the D (6 bases). CDR3 length: 13 residues. V was trimmed by 4 bases and J by 4 bases, leaving 11 bases between them. Germline lookup yields CDR1 MNHNS and CDR2 SASEGT. The CDR3 region is CASSVRGRYEQYF. The CDR3 coding sequence is TGTGCCAGCAGTGTCAGGGGTAGGTACGAGCAGTACTTC.

The V gene is TRBV5-1, the J gene TRBJ2-7, with D tentatively TRBD1 (5 bases). This CDR3 is 13 amino acids long. Trimming left V 2 bases short and J 7 bases short, with 13 bases between. From germline, CDR1 is SGHRS and CDR2 YFSETQ. CDR3 in amino acids: CASSFEGAGEQYF. The CDR3 nucleotides read TGCGCCAGCAGCTTTGAAGGGGCTGGTGAGCAGTACTTC.

This chain connects TRBV7-2 to TRBJ2-5, with D maybe TRBD2 (6 bases). Per the germline V gene, CDR1 is SGHTA and CDR2 is FQGNSA. Trimming stripped 8 bases from V and 2 bases from J, with 30 bases between. CDR3 size: 19 residues. The CDR3 reads CASGPWARAGRGSQETQYF. For the CDR3, the DNA is TGTGCCAGCGGCCCCTGGGCCAGGGCCGGGAGAGGCAGTCAAGAGACCCAGTACTTC.

The CDR3 DNA follows: TGTGCCAGCAGTTACTCGAACCGCAGGGGGGCAAACACCATATATTTT. Protein product: CASSYSNRRGANTIYF. This sequence joins TRBV6-5 and TRBJ1-3; TRBD1 matches at 7 bases. V lost 0 bases, J lost 6 bases, and 8 bases stayed unmatched. Germline V gene data show CDR1 as MNHEY and CDR2 as SVGAGI. CDR3 length: 16 residues.

This chain links TRBV11-2 with TRBJ2-7, with D possibly matching TRBD1 (6 bases). The CDR3 extends over 17 amino acids. The V and J ends lost 2 bases and 2 bases respectively, with 19 bases between them. In germline, CDR1 is SGHAT, CDR2 FQNNGV. In nucleotides, the CDR3 is TGTGCCAGCAGCTTATCGGGGCTTGGGGACATCGCCTACGAGCAGTACTTC. Its protein is CASSLSGLGDIAYEQYF.

V gene TRBV29-1 combines with J gene TRBJ2-1, with 7 bases matching TRBD2. V gave up 0 bases and J gave up 8 bases; unmatched junction bases: 16. CDR1 and CDR2 (germline): SQVTM, ANQGSEA. The CDR3 has 17 residues. The chain's CDR3 is CSVEEQPREYCLYEQFF. CDR3 sequence (DNA): TGCAGCGTTGAAGAGCAGCCGCGGGAGTACTGTCTCTATGAGCAGTTCTTC.

Only one count was recorded for this clone. The chain has TRBV19 and TRBJ2-3; 13 nucleotides line up with TRBD2. The junction had 8 bases not matched to a gene; V was cut back by 6 bases and J by 5 bases. In germline, CDR1 is LNHDA, CDR2 SQIVND (reference sequence). The CDR3 contains 16 residues. The CDR3 protein is CASRRTSGRVRDTQYF. In DNA form, the CDR3 reads TGTGCCAGTAGACGGACTAGCGGGAGAGTAAGAGATACGCAGTATTTT.

The gene calls are TRBV7-2 and TRBJ2-7, with D hard to call. The germline V gene has CDR1 SGHTA and CDR2 FQGNSA. The CDR3 spans 13 residues. Trimming pared 3 bases from V and 6 bases from J, leaving 12 bases between. The CDR3 nucleotides are TGTGCCAGCAGCTTTCGCGTTTATGGCGAGCAGTACTTC. Translating it yields CASSFRVYGEQYF.